The TCR beta chain described here comes from a study of technical replicates of blood from a handful of donors. Profiled with immunoSEQ multiplex PCR; TCRdb holds only in-frame clones, not every one. The data contain tens of thousands of clones, approximately 97% of them singletons. This CDR3 has 17 residues. Germline V lookup: CDR1 LGHNA, CDR2 YNFKEQ. V lost 4 bases, J lost 0 bases, and 9 bases stayed unmatched. The receptor was derived from a human donor in good health. Sequencing was performed on T cells isolated from PBMCs. The V call is TRBV4-2, the J call TRBJ2-7, with 10 bases identical to TRBD1. The CDR3 protein is CASSRNLGQGPSYEQYF. The CDR3 DNA is TGTGCCAGCAGCCGAAATCTGGGACAGGGGCCCTCCTACGAGCAGTACTTC.